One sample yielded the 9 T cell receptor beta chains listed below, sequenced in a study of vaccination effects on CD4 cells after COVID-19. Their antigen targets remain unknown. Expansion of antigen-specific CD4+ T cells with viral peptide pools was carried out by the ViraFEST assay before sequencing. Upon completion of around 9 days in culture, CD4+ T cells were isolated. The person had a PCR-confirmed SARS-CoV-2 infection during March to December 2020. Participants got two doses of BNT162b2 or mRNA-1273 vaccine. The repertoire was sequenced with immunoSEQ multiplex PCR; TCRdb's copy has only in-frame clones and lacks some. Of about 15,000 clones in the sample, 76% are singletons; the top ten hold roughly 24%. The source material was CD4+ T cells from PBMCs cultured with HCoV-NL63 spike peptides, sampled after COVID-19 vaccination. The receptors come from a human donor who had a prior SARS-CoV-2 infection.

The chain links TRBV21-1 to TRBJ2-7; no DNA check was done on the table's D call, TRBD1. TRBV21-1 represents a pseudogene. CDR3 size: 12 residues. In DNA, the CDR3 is TGTGCCAGCCCCCAGGTCTCCTACGAGCAGTACTTC. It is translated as CASPQVSYEQYF.

The DNA of the CDR3 is TGTGCCAGCAGCTTAAATGACCGGGACAGGGGTGGCTACACCTTC. Translated, it gives CASSLNDRDRGGYTF. The chain links TRBV7-2 to TRBJ1-2; 10 bases match TRBD1. Per germline, CDR1 SGHTA and CDR2 FQGNSA. The CDR3 sequence is 15 residues long. V was clipped by 2 bases and J by 7 bases; unmatched bases: 7.

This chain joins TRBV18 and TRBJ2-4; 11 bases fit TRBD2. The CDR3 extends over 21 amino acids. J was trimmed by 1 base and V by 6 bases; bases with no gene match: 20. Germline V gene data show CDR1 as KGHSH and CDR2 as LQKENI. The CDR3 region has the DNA TGTGCCAGCTCCGTAGGACTAGCGGGTGTTACGGGACCTGCGGCCAAAAACATTCAGTACTTC. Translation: CASSVGLAGVTGPAAKNIQYF.

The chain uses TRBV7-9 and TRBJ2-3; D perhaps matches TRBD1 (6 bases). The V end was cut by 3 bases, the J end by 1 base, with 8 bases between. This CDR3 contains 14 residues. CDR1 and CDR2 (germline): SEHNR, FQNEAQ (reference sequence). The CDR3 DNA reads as TGTGCCAGCAGCTTTGAGGGGGGCACAGATACGCAGTATTTT. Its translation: CASSFEGGTDTQYF.

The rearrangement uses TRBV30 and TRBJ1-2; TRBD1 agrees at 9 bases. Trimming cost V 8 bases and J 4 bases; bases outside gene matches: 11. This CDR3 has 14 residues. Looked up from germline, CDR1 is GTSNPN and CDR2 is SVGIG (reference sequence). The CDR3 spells CAQSRTGASYGYTF. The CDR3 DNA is TGTGCCCAATCTCGGACAGGGGCGAGCTATGGCTACACCTTC. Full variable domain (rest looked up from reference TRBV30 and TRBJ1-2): SQTIHQWPATLVQPVGSPLSLECTVEGTSNPNLYWYRQAAGRGLQLLFYSVGIGQISSEVPQNLSASRPQDRQFILSSKKLLLSDSGFYLCAQSRTGASYGYTFGSGTRLTVV.

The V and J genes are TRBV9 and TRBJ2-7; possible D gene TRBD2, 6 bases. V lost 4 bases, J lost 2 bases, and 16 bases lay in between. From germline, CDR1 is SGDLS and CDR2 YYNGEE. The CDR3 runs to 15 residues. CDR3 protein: CASSPLGLATYEQYF. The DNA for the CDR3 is TGTGCCAGCAGCCCCCTTGGGCTAGCGACCTACGAGCAGTACTTC.

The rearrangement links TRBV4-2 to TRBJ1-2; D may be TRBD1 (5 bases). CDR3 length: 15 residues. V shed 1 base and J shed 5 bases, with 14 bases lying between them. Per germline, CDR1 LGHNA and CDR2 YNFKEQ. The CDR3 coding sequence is TGTGCCAGCAGCCAAGGGGGCGGAGGAGGGTATGGCTACACCTTC. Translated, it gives CASSQGGGGGYGYTF.

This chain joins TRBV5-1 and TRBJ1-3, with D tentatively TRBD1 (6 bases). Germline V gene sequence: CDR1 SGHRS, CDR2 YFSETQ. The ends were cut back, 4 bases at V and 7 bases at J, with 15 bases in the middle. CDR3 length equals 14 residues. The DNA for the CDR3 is TGCGCCAGCAGCCCCGCTGGGCAGGGGAACACCATATATTTT. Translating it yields CASSPAGQGNTIYF.

CDR3 sequence reads: CASTDQDVETQYF. The CDR3 nucleotides read TGCGCCAGTACGGACCAAGATGTGGAGACCCAGTACTTC. The rearrangement uses TRBV5-1 and TRBJ2-5; D is uncertain. The CDR3 runs 13 residues. Germline CDR1 and CDR2: SGHRS and YFSETQ. Trimming took 8 bases from V and 5 from J, leaving 16 bases between them.